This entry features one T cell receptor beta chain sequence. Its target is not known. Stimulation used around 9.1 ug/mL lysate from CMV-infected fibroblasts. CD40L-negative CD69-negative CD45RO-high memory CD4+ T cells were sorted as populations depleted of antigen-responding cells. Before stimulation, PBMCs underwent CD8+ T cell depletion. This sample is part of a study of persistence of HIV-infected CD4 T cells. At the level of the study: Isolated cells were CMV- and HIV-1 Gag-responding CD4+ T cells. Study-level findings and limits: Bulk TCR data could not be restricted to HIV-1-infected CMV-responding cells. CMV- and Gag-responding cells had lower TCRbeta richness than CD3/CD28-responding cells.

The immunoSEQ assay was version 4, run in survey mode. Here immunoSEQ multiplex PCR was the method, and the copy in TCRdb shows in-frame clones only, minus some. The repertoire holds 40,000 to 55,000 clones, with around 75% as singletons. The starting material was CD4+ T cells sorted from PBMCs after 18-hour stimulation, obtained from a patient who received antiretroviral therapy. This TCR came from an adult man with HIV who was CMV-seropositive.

The CDR3, as DNA: TGTGCCAGCTCAGTCTGGAGCTCCTATAATTCACCCCTCCACTTT. Translated: CASSVWSSYNSPLHF. The chain is built from TRBV18 and TRBJ1-6; D is ambiguous. This CDR3 spans 15 amino acids. Looked up from germline, CDR1 is KGHSH and CDR2 is LQKENI. V lost 5 bases and J lost 0, with 8 bases in between.